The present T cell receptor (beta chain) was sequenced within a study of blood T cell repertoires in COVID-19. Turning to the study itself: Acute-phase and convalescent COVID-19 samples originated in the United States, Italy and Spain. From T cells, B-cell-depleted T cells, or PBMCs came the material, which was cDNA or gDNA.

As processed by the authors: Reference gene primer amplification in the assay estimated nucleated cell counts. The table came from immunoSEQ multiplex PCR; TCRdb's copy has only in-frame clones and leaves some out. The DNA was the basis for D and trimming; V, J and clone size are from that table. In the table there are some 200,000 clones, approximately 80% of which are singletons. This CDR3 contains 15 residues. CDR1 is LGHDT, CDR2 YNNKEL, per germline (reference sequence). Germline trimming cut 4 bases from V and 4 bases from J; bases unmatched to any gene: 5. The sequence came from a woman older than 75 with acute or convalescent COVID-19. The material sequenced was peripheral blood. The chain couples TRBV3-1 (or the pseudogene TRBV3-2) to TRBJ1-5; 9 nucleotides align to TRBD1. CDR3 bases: TGTGCCAGCAGCCCGGGGACAGGGTCGAATCAGCCCCAGCATTTT. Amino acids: CASSPGTGSNQPQHF.